This T cell receptor (beta chain) is from a study of brain T cells in children with intractable seizures. Only cases whose brain tissue showed the highest T cell transcript signatures were sequenced. This clone was found a few times. Its specificity is unknown. This same CDR3 is encoded by further DNA sequences in the sample. With 4 bases removed from V and 5 bases from J, the gap between germline ends came to 11 bases. Germline assignment: CDR1 SGHDN and CDR2 FVKESK. This CDR3 is 13 amino acids long. Clones were read by immunoSEQ multiplex PCR, and TCRdb kept only the in-frame ones, dropping some. Of about 2,000 clones detected, more than 75% appear once; the ten largest clones hold under 25%. Study-wide results and limits: Only CDR3 sequence similarity suggested viral specificity, without known HCMV serostatus. Known viral epitope-specific CDR3s closely matched each case's top public brain CDR3. Absence of clones before surgery may stem from lower sequencing depth.

The sequence was obtained from a girl aged 2 to 10 with tuberous sclerosis and intractable seizures. The rearrangement links TRBV14 to TRBJ1-2; D ambiguous. The sample in question was resected brain tissue, obtained at surgery. The CDR3 loop reads CASSPEDRYGYTF. CDR3 sequence (DNA): TGTGCCAGCAGCCCCGAAGACCGGTATGGCTACACCTTC.